This TCR beta chain comes out of a study of CD8 T cells in Susac syndrome. For the study at large: Blood was drawn from Susac syndrome patients while they were therapy-naive, on corticosteroids, or on intravenous immunoglobulin alone.

The germline CDR1 and CDR2 sequences are SGHRS and YFSETQ. The CDR3 covers 15 residues. Trimming took 0 bases from V and 5 from J, leaving 13 bases between them. Sequencing targeted TCR beta in blood CD8+ and CD4+ T cells. Isolation of CD8+ and CD4+ T cells was performed negatively, whereas enrichment of TEMRA cells was done by FACS. The RNA, about 0.45 to 1 ug, was put through reverse transcription using random hexamers. The method of amplification for TCR beta CDR3 was immunoSEQ multiplex PCR, covering 54 Vbeta and 13 Jbeta. TCRdb fed the immunoSEQ multiplex PCR reads into MiXCR, producing one record per CDR3 protein. The data contain about 200,000 distinct CDR3 sequences, more than 85% of them singletons.

This TCR was sampled from a human donor with Susac syndrome. The sample taken for sequencing was CD4+ T cells from PBMCs. The chain has TRBV5-1 and TRBJ2-3; D is possibly TRBD1 (6 bases). CDR3 DNA sequence: TGCGCCAGCAGCTTGGCCGAGAAAGGGGGAGATACGCAGTATTTT. Encoded protein: CASSLAEKGGDTQYF.